Here is one T cell receptor (beta chain) with its context. Using immunoSEQ multiplex PCR, the repertoire was profiled, and TCRdb retains in-frame clones only, with some absent. The sample records approximately 50,000 clones, 85% to 90% being singletons. The entry originates in a study of graft-versus-host responses after intestinal transplantation. This CDR3 comprises 15 residues. V was shortened by 3 bases and J by 0 bases, with 9 bases between the two germline ends. CDR1 and CDR2 from the germline V gene are MNHNS and SASEGT. This chain links TRBV6-1 with TRBJ1-5; D may be TRBD1 (6 bases). The receptor was derived from a human patient who received an intestinal transplant, so some T cells may come from the graft donor. The sequencing used PBMCs, collected 26 days after transplant. The CDR3 reads CASSEVGASNQPQHF. CDR3 nucleotide sequence: TGTGCCAGCAGTGAGGTGGGGGCTAGCAATCAGCCCCAGCATTTT.